This is a list of T cell receptor beta chains from one sample in a study of T cells in Graves' hyperthyroidism and ophthalmopathy. One entry per CDR3 protein results from TCRdb running MiXCR on the multiplex PCR reads. The data hold around 34,000 distinct CDR3 sequences, with 52% observed a single time. Sequenced material: blood. The source is a woman aged 40 to 50 with Graves' ophthalmopathy. CDR3s include the opening cysteine and the closing phenylalanine or tryptophan. Clone size appears in some rows only: once, few, many, or a class for an expanded clone.

CDR3 | size | J | V
CASSPRRLARETQYF | many | TRBJ2-5 | TRBV14
CASSATGEETQYF | NA | TRBJ2-5 | TRBV6-4
CASSPNVGTPSSYEQYF | many | TRBJ2-7 | TRBV5-5
CASSLTGTGDEQYF | NA | TRBJ2-7 | TRBV7-3
CASRRDRAGGELFF | many | TRBJ2-2 | TRBV7-6
CASSEMAVF | NA | TRBJ1-2 | TRBV6-5
CASSPGVGTGTFNEKLFF | many | TRBJ1-4 | TRBV7-9
CASSRDISYELFF | NA | TRBJ2-2 | TRBV5-1
CASRYEQLQETQYF | NA | TRBJ2-5 | TRBV7-2
CASRFSQFQEAQYF | NA | TRBJ2-5 | TRBV28